The next 14 T cell receptor beta chains were all read from a single sample in a study of post-analysis software for immune sequencing data. The authors incorporated unique molecular identifiers into the TCR beta cDNA libraries. A single record per CDR3 protein comes from TCRdb applying MiXCR to the PCR reads. The sample lists roughly 570,000 distinct CDR3 sequences; around a third were seen once. Study observations and caveats: Controls had lower frequencies than patients of four or five TRBV segments, which included TRBV5-6, TRBV5-1 and TRBV20-1.

These receptors have no identified antigens. Sequenced sample: blood. These receptors all come from a girl between 2 and 17 years old with multiple sclerosis.

This clonotype was observed at least ten times. The chain uses TRBV19 and TRBJ2-1, with 7 bases that match TRBD1. The CDR3 covers 15 residues. Unmatched junction bases numbered 10, after V lost 6 bases and J lost 5 bases. Germline CDR1 LNHDA, CDR2 SQIVND (reference sequence). CDR3 nucleotides: TGTGCCAGTAGCAGGACAGGCACAGGGCACAATGAGCAGTTCTTC. It specifies CASSRTGTGHNEQFF.

The chain uses TRBV24-1 and TRBJ2-1, with 8 bases identical to TRBD1. The CDR3 totals 16 residues. CDR1 is KGHDR, CDR2 SFDVKD, per germline. V lost 4 bases to trimming and J lost 0 bases; unmatched junction nucleotides: 4. This CDR3 is CATSDLDRGSYNEQFF. DNA for the CDR3: TGTGCCACCAGTGACCTAGACAGGGGCTCCTACAATGAGCAGTTCTTC.

This clonotype was recorded a few times. The chain carries TRBV29-1 and TRBJ2-5, with D perhaps TRBD1 (5 bases). The V end was cut by 3 bases, the J end by 9 bases, with 14 bases between. The CDR3 loop spans 12 amino acids. The germline V gene has CDR1 SQVTM and CDR2 ANQGSEA. CDR3 DNA: TGCAGCGTTGAGGCTCCCGAACAGGCCCAGTACTTC. It yields the protein CSVEAPEQAQYF.

This clonotype has only a few counts. Here the CDR3 reads CASSQEEAGGNQPQHF. Written as DNA, the CDR3 is TGCGCCAGCAGCCAAGAGGAGGCAGGGGGCAATCAGCCCCAGCATTTT. J is TRBJ1-5 and V is TRBV4-1, with a possible D match to TRBD1 (6 bases). CDR1 and CDR2 from the germline V gene are MGHRA and YSYEKL. Trimming took off 0 bases at V and 2 bases at J, with 11 bases between the two ends. The CDR3 is 16 residues long.

The V call is TRBV13, the J call TRBJ2-3; D is uncertain. The length of the CDR3 is 16 residues. CDR1 PRHDT and CDR2 FYEKMQ come from the germline V gene (reference sequence). With 0 bases removed from V and 4 bases from J, the gap between germline ends came to 14 bases. As DNA, the CDR3 is TGTGCCAGCAGCTTAGGTCAGCACACCCTAGCAGATACGCAGTATTTT. Amino acid sequence: CASSLGQHTLADTQYF. Looking up the rest from reference TRBV13 and TRBJ2-3 gives the full variable domain: AAGVIQSPRHLIKEKRETATLKCYPIPRHDTVYWYQQGPGQDPQFLISFYEKMQSDKGSIPDRFSAQQFSDYHSELNMSSLELGDSALYFCASSLGQHTLADTQYFGPGTRLTVL.

The table lists this clonotype with a count of one. This chain connects TRBV4-2 to TRBJ2-3, with D possibly being TRBD1 or TRBD2 (5 bases each). The CDR3 is made up of 16 amino acids. Trimming shortened V by 0 bases and J by 4 bases, and 14 bases separated the two germline ends. The germline CDR1 and CDR2 sequences are LGHNA and YNFKEQ. The CDR3 protein is CASSQDSVRGADTQYF. CDR3 nucleotides: TGTGCCAGCAGCCAAGATTCCGTGAGGGGCGCAGATACGCAGTATTTT.

This clonotype showed up just a few times. DNA for the CDR3: TGTGCCACCCAAGGCCGGAGGGCCACAGATACGCAGTATTTT. This translates into CATQGRRATDTQYF. J is TRBJ2-3 and V is TRBV2, with D maybe TRBD2 (6 bases). The CDR3 length is 14 residues. Germline V gives CDR1 SNHLY, CDR2 FYNNEI. V was clipped by 10 bases and J by 2 bases, with 16 bases between them.

Only a few counts were recorded for this clonotype. The chain is built from TRBV5-1 and TRBJ2-1; 11 nucleotides agree with TRBD2. The V segment lost 4 bases and the J segment 2 bases; nucleotides outside the gene matches: 5. The CDR3 runs 16 residues. Germline V gene data show CDR1 as SGHRS and CDR2 as YFSETQ. This CDR3 reads CASSPGLAAPYNEQFF. For the CDR3, the DNA is TGCGCCAGCAGCCCGGGACTAGCGGCACCCTACAATGAGCAGTTCTTC.

The sample holds one count of this clonotype. The J gene is TRBJ2-3, the V gene TRBV14; D uncertain. CDR1 and CDR2 (germline): SGHDN, FVKESK. This CDR3 has 13 amino acids. V gave up 3 bases and J gave up 5 bases, with 9 bases separating them. Here the CDR3 DNA reads TGTGCCAGCAGCCAGCTCGGCCAAGATACGCAGTATTTT. This encodes CASSQLGQDTQYF.

This clonotype was observed a handful of times. The chain joins TRBV5-1 to TRBJ2-7; 7 bases are shared with TRBD1. Germline CDR1 reads SGHRS; CDR2 reads YFSETQ. V lost 4 bases and J lost 6; bases outside the gene matches: 4. The CDR3 spans 12 residues. CDR3 coding DNA: TGCGCCAGCAGCCGACAGGGTAGCGAGCAGTACTTC. Amino acid sequence: CASSRQGSEQYF.

This sequence joins TRBV12-3 or TRBV12-4 and TRBJ1-1; 7 nucleotides match TRBD1. The trim removed 5 bases at V and 1 base at J, leaving 7 bases unmatched. CDR3 size: 15 residues. This CDR3 is CASSPGQAQNTEAFF. CDR3 nucleotide sequence: TGTGCCAGCAGTCCCGGACAGGCGCAGAACACTGAAGCTTTCTTT.

The V call is TRBV3-1, the J call TRBJ2-7, with D uncertain. From germline, CDR1 is LGHDT and CDR2 YNNKEL (reference sequence). This CDR3 has 13 residues. V was shortened by 3 bases and J by 12 bases, with 18 bases between the two germline ends. For the CDR3, the DNA is TGTGCCAGCAGCCAGCGCCGAGAGGCAGGAGTGTACTTC. Translating gives CASSQRREAGVYF.

In this sample, this clonotype turned up many times. The V call is TRBV29-1, the J call TRBJ2-5, with 7 bases fitting TRBD1. The CDR3 runs 12 residues. Germline V lookup: CDR1 SQVTM, CDR2 ANQGSEA. J lost 2 bases, V lost 4 bases, and 1 base had no gene match. This chain's CDR3 is CSVGQGQETQYF. The DNA of the CDR3 is TGCAGCGTTGGACAGGGACAAGAGACCCAGTACTTC. The whole variable domain, filled in from reference TRBV29-1 and TRBJ2-5, reads SAVISQKPSRDICQRGTSLTIQCQVDSQVTMMFWYRQQPGQSLTLIATANQGSEATYESGFVIDKFPISRPNLTFSTLTVSNMSPEDSSIYLCSVGQGQETQYFGPGTRLLVL.

This clonotype was detected only a few times. This chain links TRBV29-1 with TRBJ2-1, with 9 bases matching TRBD2. This CDR3 spans 16 amino acids. Germline CDR1 is SQVTM and CDR2 is ANQGSEA. Trimming removed 7 bases from V and 3 bases from J; junction bases left unmatched: 13. CDR3 DNA: TGCAGCGCCCCATATGCGGGGGGGGTTAGCTACAATGAGCAGTTCTTC. Translated: CSAPYAGGVSYNEQFF.